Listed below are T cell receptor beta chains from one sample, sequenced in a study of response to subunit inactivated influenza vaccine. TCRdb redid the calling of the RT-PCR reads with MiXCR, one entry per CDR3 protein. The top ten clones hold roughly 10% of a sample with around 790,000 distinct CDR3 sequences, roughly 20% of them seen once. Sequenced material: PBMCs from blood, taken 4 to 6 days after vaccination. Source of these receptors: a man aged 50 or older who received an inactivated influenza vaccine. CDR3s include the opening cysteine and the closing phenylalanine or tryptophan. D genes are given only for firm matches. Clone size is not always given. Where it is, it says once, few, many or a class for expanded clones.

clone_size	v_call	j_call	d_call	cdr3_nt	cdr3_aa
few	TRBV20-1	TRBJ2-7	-	TGCAGTGCTATTCAACCGGGACTCTCCTACGAGCAGTACTTC	CSAIQPGLSYEQYF
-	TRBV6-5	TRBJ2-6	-	TGTGCCAGCAGTTACTCGAGAACAGGCCACTCTGGGGCCAACGTCCTGACTTTC	CASSYSRTGHSGANVLTF
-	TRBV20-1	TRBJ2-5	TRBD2	TGCAGTGCAACTCCGGGACTAGCGAAACAAGAGACCCAGTACTTC	CSATPGLAKQETQYF
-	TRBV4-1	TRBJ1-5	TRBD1	TGCGCCAGCAGCCAAGGGACAGGAATTAGCAATCAGCCCCAGCATTTT	CASSQGTGISNQPQHF
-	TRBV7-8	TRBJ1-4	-	TGTGCCAGCAGCCCGGGGACGGCCGCTAATGAAAAACTGCTTTTT	CASSPGTAANEKLLF
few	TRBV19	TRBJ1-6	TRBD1	TGTGCCAGTAGTATCGCGACAGGGAAGTATTCACCCCTCCACTTT	CASSIATGKYSPLHF
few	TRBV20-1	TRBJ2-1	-	TGCAGTGCTGTGACAGGGAGGAATGAGCAGTTCTTC	CSAVTGRNEQFF
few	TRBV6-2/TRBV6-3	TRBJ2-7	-	TGTGCCAGCACCACCTCACCGGCTCTTAGAACCTACGAGCAGTACTTC	CASTTSPALRTYEQYF
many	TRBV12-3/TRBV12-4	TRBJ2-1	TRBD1	TGTGCCAGCAGTGCACAGGGGGCTAGGAATGAGCAGTTCTTC	CASSAQGARNEQFF
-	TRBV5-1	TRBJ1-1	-	TGCGCCAGCAGGGAAGTAAACACTGAAGCTTTCTTT	CASREVNTEAFF
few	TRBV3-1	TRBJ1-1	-	TGTGCCAGCAGCCCAGGAGGACAGGAAGCTTTCTTT	CASSPGGQEAFF
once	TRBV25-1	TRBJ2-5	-	TGTGCCAGCAGTTTCTCAACCGGGACTGAAGAGACCCAGTACTTC	CASSFSTGTEETQYF
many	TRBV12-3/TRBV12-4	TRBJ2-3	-	TGTGCCAGCAGTTTAACAGGCTCTACAGATACGCAGTATTTT	CASSLTGSTDTQYF
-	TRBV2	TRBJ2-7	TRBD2	TGTGCCAGCAGCCCAGAGGCGGGGGACCACGAGCAGTACTTC	CASSPEAGDHEQYF
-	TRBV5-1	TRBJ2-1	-	TGCGCCAGCAGCTTTGACTACTACAATGAGCAGTTCTTC	CASSFDYYNEQFF
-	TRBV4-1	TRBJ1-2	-	TGCGCCAGCAGCCAAGAACTTTCGGGGTCGGGGGGGTGGTATGGCTACACCTTC	CASSQELSGSGGWYGYTF
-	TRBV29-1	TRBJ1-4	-	TGCAGCGTGCTACGGAGCGAAAAACTGTTTTTT	CSVLRSEKLFF
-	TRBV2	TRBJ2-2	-	TGTGCCAGCAGTGAAACGGTGGTCGGGACCCCGAACACCGGGGAGCTGTTTTTT	CASSETVVGTPNTGELFF
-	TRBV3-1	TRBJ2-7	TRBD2	TGTGCCAGCACCGGCGGATTTGGGAGGGGCGAGCAGTACTTC	CASTGGFGRGEQYF
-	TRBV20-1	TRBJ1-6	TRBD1	TGCAGTGCTAGTCCGGGAGACAGGGATAATTCACCCCTCCACTTT	CSASPGDRDNSPLHF
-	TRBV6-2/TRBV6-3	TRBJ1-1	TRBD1	TGTGCCAGCAGTTACCGAGGGGACAGGCAGAACACTGAAGCTTTCTTT	CASSYRGDRQNTEAFF
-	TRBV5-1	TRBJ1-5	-	TGCGCCAGCAGCTCCCCGGGACACGGACCGTGGCCCCAGCATTTT	CASSSPGHGPWPQHF
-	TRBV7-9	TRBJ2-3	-	TGTGCCAGCAGCACAAAACGGCCCAACACAGATACGCAGTATTTT	CASSTKRPNTDTQYF
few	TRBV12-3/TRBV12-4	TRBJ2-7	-	TGTGCCAGCAGTTTCTCCAGCCACGAGCAGTACTTC	CASSFSSHEQYF
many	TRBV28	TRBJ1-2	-	TGTGCCAGCAGTTTACCCCGGACCACCGGGGGTGGCTACACCTTC	CASSLPRTTGGGYTF
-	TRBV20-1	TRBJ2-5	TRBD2	TGCAGTGCTAGAGATCTAGCGGGAGTGGTGGAGACCCAGTACTTC	CSARDLAGVVETQYF
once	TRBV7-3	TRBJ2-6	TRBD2	TGTGCCAGCAGGCAAGGACTAGTAGGTGGTTCTGGGGCCAACGTCCTGACTTTC	CASRQGLVGGSGANVLTF
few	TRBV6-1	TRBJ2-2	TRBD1	TGTGCCAGCAACCCCGGGACAGGTGACACCGGGGAGCTGTTTTTT	CASNPGTGDTGELFF
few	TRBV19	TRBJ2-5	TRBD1	TGTGCCAGTAGTCCCCAGCTAGGGGGCCCTCAAGAGACCCAGTACTTC	CASSPQLGGPQETQYF
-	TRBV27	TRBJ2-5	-	TGTGCCAGCAGTTTATGGCCGGGAGCGGTGGAGACCCAGTACTTC	CASSLWPGAVETQYF
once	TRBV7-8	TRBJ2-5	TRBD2	TGTGCCAGCAGCATGCGGGGGGGGCAAGAGACCCAGTACTTC	CASSMRGGQETQYF
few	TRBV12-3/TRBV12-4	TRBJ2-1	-	TGTGCCAGCAGTGACCGAGGTCCGCTGTTCTTC	CASSDRGPLFF
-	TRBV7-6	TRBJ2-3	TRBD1	TGTGCCAGCAGCTTAGCCCTGACAGGGGGTACGCAGTATTTT	CASSLALTGGTQYF